This TCR beta chain comes out of a study of OX40 agonist ivuxolimab in advanced cancers. Overall study context: Patient treatment consisted of intravenous ivuxolimab administration every 2 weeks at 0.01 to 10 mg/kg. From about 23 to 85 years was the age range, with a mean of around 60 years, and over 80% were male. General study findings and limits: The study found that CD8+ T cells averaged more expanded clones than CD4+.

The method was immunoSEQ multiplex PCR; TCRdb's version includes in-frame clones alone and lacks a portion of them. The sample shows approximately 52,000 clones, 86% of them seen only once. Concerning this clone itself: Its cognate antigen is unknown.

V was pared by 4 bases and J by 1 base, with 18 bases between. The length of the CDR3 is 17 residues. Germline CDR1 reads SGDLS; CDR2 reads YYNGEE. The source of this sequence is an adult with an advanced solid tumor such as melanoma, head and neck, liver or kidney cancer. Sample: CD4+ or CD8+ T cells sorted from blood, taken in a trial of the OX40 agonist ivuxolimab. This sequence joins TRBV9 and TRBJ2-4; D unclear. For the CDR3, the DNA is TGTGCCAGCAGCTCTCCCGAATACGAGGCGGCCAAAAACATTCAGTACTTC. Amino acids: CASSSPEYEAAKNIQYF.